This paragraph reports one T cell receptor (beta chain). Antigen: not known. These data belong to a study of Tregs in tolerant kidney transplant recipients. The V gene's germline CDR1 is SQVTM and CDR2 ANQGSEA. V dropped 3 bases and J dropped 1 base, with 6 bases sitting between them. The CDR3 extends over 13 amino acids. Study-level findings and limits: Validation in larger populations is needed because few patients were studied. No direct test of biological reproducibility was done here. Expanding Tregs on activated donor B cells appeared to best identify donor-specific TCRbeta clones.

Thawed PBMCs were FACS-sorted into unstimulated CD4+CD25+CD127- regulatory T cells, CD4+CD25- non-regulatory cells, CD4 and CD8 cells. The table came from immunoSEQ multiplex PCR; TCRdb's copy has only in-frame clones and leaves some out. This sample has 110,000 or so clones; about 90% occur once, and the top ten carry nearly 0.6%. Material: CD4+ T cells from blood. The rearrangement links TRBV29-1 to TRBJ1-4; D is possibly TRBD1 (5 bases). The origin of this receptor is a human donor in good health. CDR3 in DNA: TGCAGCGTTGAGGGGGGAACTAATGAAAAACTGTTTTTT. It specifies CSVEGGTNEKLFF.